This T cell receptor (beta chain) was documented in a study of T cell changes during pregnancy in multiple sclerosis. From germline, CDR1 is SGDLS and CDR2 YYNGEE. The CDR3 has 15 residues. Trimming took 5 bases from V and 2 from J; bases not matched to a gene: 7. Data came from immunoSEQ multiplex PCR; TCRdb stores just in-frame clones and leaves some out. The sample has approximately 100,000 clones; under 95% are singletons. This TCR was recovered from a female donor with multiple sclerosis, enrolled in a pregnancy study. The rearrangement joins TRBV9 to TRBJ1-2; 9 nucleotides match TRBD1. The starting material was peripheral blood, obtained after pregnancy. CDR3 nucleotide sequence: TGTGCCAGCAGGAGAATCACAGGGGGCAACTATGGCTACACCTTC. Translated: CASRRITGGNYGYTF.